The T cell receptor (beta chain) described here comes from a study of OX40 agonist ivuxolimab in advanced cancers. Method: immunoSEQ multiplex PCR; TCRdb's copy keeps in-frame clones and lacks some. The table records under 25,000 clones, over 75% of them present only once. Germline V gene data show CDR1 as MNHEY and CDR2 as SMNVEV (reference sequence). The CDR3 covers 14 residues. The chain couples TRBV27 to TRBJ2-5; D remains ambiguous. Judging by the DNA end, TRBJ2-7 fits better; the J call may be wrong. This clonotype originated in an adult with an advanced solid tumor such as melanoma, head and neck, liver or kidney cancer. Sequenced here: CD4+ or CD8+ T cells sorted from blood, sampled in a trial of the OX40 agonist ivuxolimab. As DNA, the CDR3 is TGTGCCAGCAGGTCACATCTTGACTCCTACGAGCAGTACTTC. Translating gives CASRSHLDSYEQYF.